The rows below give T cell receptor beta chains drawn from one sample of a study of CXCR4 blockade with PD-1 therapy in pancreatic cancer. The data were produced by immunoSEQ multiplex PCR, yet TCRdb's version contains in-frame clones alone and is incomplete. The repertoire holds thousands of clones, with under 50% as singletons. Sequencing was performed on tumor tissue. The receptor source for this set is a human donor with pancreatic ductal adenocarcinoma. The CDR3 runs from the conserved cysteine through the conserved F or W. The order of the fields is J gene, clone size, D gene, V gene, CDR3 DNA, CDR3 protein. A D gene is named only where the DNA matches it firmly. The size entry is marked missing in some rows and otherwise reads once, few, many or a size class.

J gene: TRBJ1-4; clone size: -; D gene: -; V gene: TRBV19; CDR3 DNA: TGTGCCAGTAAAAAGCCTAATGAAAAACTGTTTTTT; CDR3 protein: CASKKPNEKLFF
J gene: TRBJ2-7; clone size: -; D gene: -; V gene: TRBV19; CDR3 DNA: TGTGCCAGTAGCACCTCTGGCGGGGAAGGCTACGAGCAGTACTTC; CDR3 protein: CASSTSGGEGYEQYF
J gene: TRBJ2-1; clone size: -; D gene: -; V gene: TRBV19; CDR3 DNA: TGTGCCAGTAGTATAGCCGACTCACGGCCGGGAAATGAGCAGTTCTTC; CDR3 protein: CASSIADSRPGNEQFF
J gene: TRBJ1-4; clone size: -; D gene: -; V gene: TRBV30; CDR3 DNA: TGTGCCTGGAATCGGGGGTTTAATGAAAAACTGTTTTTT; CDR3 protein: CAWNRGFNEKLFF
J gene: TRBJ2-1; clone size: -; D gene: -; V gene: TRBV6-8; CDR3 DNA: TGTGCCAGCAGTCGGACAGAAAACAATGAGCAGTTCTTC; CDR3 protein: CASSRTENNEQFF
J gene: TRBJ1-1; clone size: few; D gene: -; V gene: TRBV6-1; CDR3 DNA: TGTGCCAGCAGTGAAGGGTATTGGACTGAAGCTTTCTTT; CDR3 protein: CASSEGYWTEAFF
J gene: TRBJ2-7; clone size: -; D gene: -; V gene: TRBV14; CDR3 DNA: TGTGCCAGCAGCCAAAACTACGAGCAGTACTTC; CDR3 protein: CASSQNYEQYF
J gene: TRBJ2-1; clone size: -; D gene: TRBD2; V gene: TRBV19; CDR3 DNA: TGTGCCAGTAGTATAGGACTAGCGGGATACAATGAGCAGTTCTTC; CDR3 protein: CASSIGLAGYNEQFF
J gene: TRBJ2-3; clone size: few; D gene: TRBD1; V gene: TRBV11-3; CDR3 DNA: TGTGCCAGCAGCCTACCGACAGGGGAAAGGTCAGATACGCAGTATTTT; CDR3 protein: CASSLPTGERSDTQYF
J gene: TRBJ2-3; clone size: -; D gene: TRBD2; V gene: TRBV11-3; CDR3 DNA: TGTGCCAGCAGCTTGGGACTAGCGGGGGGAACAGATACGCAGTATTTT; CDR3 protein: CASSLGLAGGTDTQYF
J gene: TRBJ1-1; clone size: -; D gene: -; V gene: TRBV5-8; CDR3 DNA: TGTGCCAGCAGCCTCTGGCGGAACCCTGAAGCTTTCTTT; CDR3 protein: CASSLWRNPEAFF
J gene: TRBJ1-3; clone size: few; D gene: -; V gene: TRBV12-5; CDR3 DNA: TGTGCCAGCTCCTACGCTGTCCTCTCTGGAAACACCATATATTTT; CDR3 protein: CASSYAVLSGNTIYF
J gene: TRBJ2-7; clone size: -; D gene: TRBD2; V gene: TRBV19; CDR3 DNA: TGTGCCAGTAGTAGGACTAGCGGGGCCTACGAGCAGTACTTC; CDR3 protein: CASSRTSGAYEQYF
J gene: TRBJ2-5; clone size: -; D gene: TRBD2; V gene: TRBV5-1; CDR3 DNA: TGCGCCAGCAGCCGAGCTGAGGGAGGGAGGGAGACCCAGTACTTC; CDR3 protein: CASSRAEGGRETQYF
J gene: TRBJ2-1; clone size: -; D gene: TRBD2; V gene: TRBV10-2; CDR3 DNA: TGCGCCAGCAGTGATATACTAGCGGAGGTGTTCTTC; CDR3 protein: CASSDILAEVFF
J gene: TRBJ2-1; clone size: -; D gene: -; V gene: TRBV6-4; CDR3 DNA: TGTGCCAGCAGTTACCTATGGACTGATAATGAGCAGTTCTTC; CDR3 protein: CASSYLWTDNEQFF
J gene: TRBJ2-1; clone size: -; D gene: -; V gene: TRBV19; CDR3 DNA: TGTGCCAGTAGCCCAGGGCAGGGCGGCGATGAGCAGTTCTTC; CDR3 protein: CASSPGQGGDEQFF
J gene: TRBJ2-7; clone size: -; D gene: -; V gene: TRBV5-1; CDR3 DNA: TGCGCCAGCAGCCTGGGTATCTCGGCCTACGAGCAGTACTTC; CDR3 protein: CASSLGISAYEQYF
J gene: TRBJ1-2; clone size: -; D gene: -; V gene: TRBV30; CDR3 DNA: TGTGCCTGGAGTGTACGCAAGGGGCTGGAGGATGGCTACACCTTC; CDR3 protein: CAWSVRKGLEDGYTF
J gene: TRBJ2-2; clone size: -; D gene: TRBD2; V gene: TRBV18; CDR3 DNA: TGTGCCAGCTCAGAACTAGCGGGGTCGAACACCGGGGAGCTGTTTTTT; CDR3 protein: CASSELAGSNTGELFF
J gene: TRBJ2-3; clone size: -; D gene: TRBD1; V gene: TRBV28; CDR3 DNA: TGTGCCAGCAGGCCCCGACAGGGGAACGGGGGCGCAGATACGCAGTATTTT; CDR3 protein: CASRPRQGNGGADTQYF
J gene: TRBJ1-5; clone size: -; D gene: TRBD1; V gene: TRBV29-1; CDR3 DNA: TGCAGCGTACGCGGGACAGGGGATCAGCCCCAGCATTTT; CDR3 protein: CSVRGTGDQPQHF
J gene: TRBJ2-3; clone size: -; D gene: -; V gene: TRBV30; CDR3 DNA: TGTGCCTGGAGTACTCAGGCCACAGATACGCAGTATTTT; CDR3 protein: CAWSTQATDTQYF
J gene: TRBJ1-2; clone size: medium-sized; D gene: -; V gene: TRBV1; CDR3 DNA: TGCGCCAGCAGCCCGAGGGACAGGGAGGGAGCTTGGCTTGCTAACTATGGCTACACCTTC; CDR3 protein: CASSPRDREGAWLANYGYTF
J gene: TRBJ1-1; clone size: few; D gene: -; V gene: TRBV6-8; CDR3 DNA: TGTGCCAGCAGTGCAGGAGCTGCCAGGGCTGAAGCTTTCTTT; CDR3 protein: CASSAGAARAEAFF
J gene: TRBJ1-3; clone size: -; D gene: -; V gene: TRBV14; CDR3 DNA: TGTGCCAGCAGCCAAGTTGGCAGGACTAGAAACACCATATATTTT; CDR3 protein: CASSQVGRTRNTIYF
J gene: TRBJ2-7; clone size: -; D gene: -; V gene: TRBV15; CDR3 DNA: TGTGCCACCAGCAGAGATAGGTGGAAGGACTACGAGCAGTACTTC; CDR3 protein: CATSRDRWKDYEQYF